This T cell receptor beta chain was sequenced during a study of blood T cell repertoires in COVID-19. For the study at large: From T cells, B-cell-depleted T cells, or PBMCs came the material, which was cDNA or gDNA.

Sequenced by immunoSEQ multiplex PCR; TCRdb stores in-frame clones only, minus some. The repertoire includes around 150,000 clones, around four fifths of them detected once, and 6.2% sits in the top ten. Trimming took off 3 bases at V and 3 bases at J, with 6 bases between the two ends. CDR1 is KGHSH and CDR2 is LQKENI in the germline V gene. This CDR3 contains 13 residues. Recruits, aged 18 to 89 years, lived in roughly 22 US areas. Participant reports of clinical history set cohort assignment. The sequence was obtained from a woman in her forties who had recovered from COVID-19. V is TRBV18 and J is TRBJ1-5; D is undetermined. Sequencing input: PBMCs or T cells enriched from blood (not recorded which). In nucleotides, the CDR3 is TGTGCCAGCTCACCCGGGGACAATCAGCCCCAGCATTTT. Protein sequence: CASSPGDNQPQHF.